Listed here are 21 T cell receptor beta chains from one sample, sequenced in a study of radiotherapy plus CTLA-4 blockade in lung cancer (dated by TCRdb to the late 2010s). Receptor libraries were prepared by the immunoSEQ multiplex PCR assay. This immuneACCESS table, as held by TCRdb, lists in-frame sequences with V and J called but not all clones. Of the missing ones, under half trace to an unresolved V gene in checked studies; the others have no known cause. This sample comprises roughly 77,000 clones, roughly 74% of them detected only once. Over 9% of the sample lies in the top ten. This specimen consisted of peripheral blood, obtained from a patient treated with radiotherapy plus ipilimumab. Every receptor here comes from a human donor with non-small cell lung cancer whose response to radiotherapy plus ipilimumab could not be evaluated.

This clone was detected only once. The chain is built from TRBV29-1 and TRBJ2-4, with 8 nucleotides matching TRBD1. Trimming cost V 4 bases and J 10 bases; bases outside gene matches: 9. Germline CDR1 SQVTM, CDR2 ANQGSEA. CDR3 length: 13 residues. Written as DNA, the CDR3 is TGCAGCGTTGGAGCAGGGGGCGATGGTATTCAGTACTTC. Encoded protein: CSVGAGGDGIQYF.

The rearrangement links TRBV2 to TRBJ1-6; no firm D call. Trimming removed 1 base from V and 0 bases from J, with 13 bases in between. Germline CDR1 and CDR2: SNHLY and FYNNEI. The length of the CDR3 is 18 residues. The DNA for the CDR3 is TGTGCCAGCAGTGAAGTCGACCGTAGGAGCTCCTATAATTCACCCCTCCACTTT. The encoded protein is CASSEVDRRSSYNSPLHF. The full variable domain, with the rest looked up from reference TRBV2 and TRBJ1-6, is EPEVTQTPSHQVTQMGQEVILRCVPISNHLYFYWYRQILGQKVEFLVSFYNNEISEKSEIFDDQFSVERPDGSNFTLKIRSTKLEDSAMYFCASSEVDRRSSYNSPLHFGNGTRLTVT.

V is TRBV18 and J is TRBJ2-7; TRBD1 matches at 7 bases. V trimming: 6 bases; J trimming: 0 bases; junction bases outside the gene matches: 5. Germline lookup yields CDR1 KGHSH and CDR2 LQKENI. The CDR3 extends over 14 amino acids. CDR3 nucleotide sequence: TGTGCCAGCTCCGGGACAGCCGACTCCTACGAGCAGTACTTC. Its protein is CASSGTADSYEQYF.

CDR3 DNA sequence: TGTGCCAGCAGTTACGCCGGACTTACTGGAAACACCATATATTTT. Translating gives CASSYAGLTGNTIYF. The genes are TRBV6-5 and TRBJ1-3; D remains ambiguous. Trimming removed 2 bases from V and 2 bases from J, with 10 bases in between. This CDR3 has 15 residues. Looked up from germline, CDR1 is MNHEY and CDR2 is SVGAGI.

The sample holds one count of this clone. This rearrangement joins TRBV19 to TRBJ2-2, with 9 positions matching TRBD2. The CDR3 loop spans 16 amino acids. The trim removed 4 bases at V and 5 bases at J, leaving 8 bases unmatched. In germline, CDR1 is LNHDA, CDR2 SQIVND (reference sequence). For the CDR3, the DNA is TGTGCCAGTAGTACTTTAGCGGGGGAGAATACCGGGGAGCTGTTTTTT. Protein sequence: CASSTLAGENTGELFF.

This clone appeared a few times. This rearrangement joins TRBV13 to TRBJ2-5, with TRBD1 matching over 10 bases. This CDR3 contains 14 residues. Germline V gene sequence: CDR1 PRHDT, CDR2 FYEKMQ (reference sequence). Trimming cost V 4 bases and J 5 bases; bases outside gene matches: 4. This chain's CDR3 is CASSSRQGAETQYF. In DNA, the CDR3 is TGTGCCAGCAGCTCTCGACAGGGGGCGGAGACCCAGTACTTC.

The chain joins TRBV10-3 to TRBJ1-2; 9 nucleotides agree with TRBD1. The germline gives CDR1 ENHRY, CDR2 SYGVKD. The CDR3 has 16 amino acids. Trimming took 3 bases from V and 5 from J; bases not matched to a gene: 10. The CDR3 spells CAISDGDRVFSYGYTF. The CDR3 coding sequence is TGTGCCATCAGTGATGGGGACAGGGTTTTTAGTTATGGCTACACCTTC.

This clone was recorded a few times. The chain recombines TRBV5-1 with TRBJ1-2, with 10 bases fitting TRBD1. Germline loops: CDR1 SGHRS, CDR2 YFSETQ. Losses at the gene ends were 3 bases for V and 2 bases for J; bases not matched to a gene: 7. The length of the CDR3 is 16 residues. CDR3 sequence: CASSYDPGQGNYGYTF. DNA for the CDR3: TGCGCCAGCAGCTATGATCCGGGACAGGGGAACTATGGCTACACCTTC.

This chain uses TRBV2 with TRBJ2-7; 10 positions agree with TRBD2. The CDR3 length is 15 residues. After removal of 6 bases from V and 3 bases from J, the junction contained 8 bases not matched to a gene. Germline V gene data show CDR1 as SNHLY and CDR2 as FYNNEI. The chain's CDR3 is CASRLGLAAFYEQYF. In DNA, the CDR3 is TGTGCCAGCAGACTTGGACTAGCGGCCTTCTACGAGCAGTACTTC.

The chain couples TRBV19 to TRBJ2-2; D gene ambiguous. The CDR3 is 17 residues long. Trimming took 5 bases from V and 4 from J, leaving 20 bases between them. The germline gives CDR1 LNHDA, CDR2 SQIVND (reference sequence). The CDR3 spells CASSGQLLAYGTGELFF. The CDR3 region has the DNA TGTGCCAGTAGTGGGCAACTTCTGGCGTATGGCACCGGGGAGCTGTTTTTT.

V usage is TRBV27 and J usage is TRBJ2-7; D is possibly TRBD1 (6 bases). The V end lost 5 bases, the J end lost 4 bases, and 12 bases lay between the germline ends. The CDR3 runs to 13 residues. CDR1 and CDR2 (germline): MNHEY, SMNVEV (reference sequence). CDR3 coding DNA: TGTGCCAGCAGTCCCACGAGGGGGTACGAGCAGTACTTC. Its protein product is CASSPTRGYEQYF.

This rearrangement joins TRBV30 to TRBJ2-7, with 7 bases lining up with TRBD1. The CDR3 loop spans 13 amino acids. Germline V gives CDR1 GTSNPN, CDR2 SVGIG (reference sequence). Unmatched junction bases numbered 6, after V lost 2 bases and J lost 5 bases. The CDR3 region is CAWSPKGANEQYF. The CDR3 DNA is TGTGCCTGGAGTCCAAAGGGGGCAAACGAGCAGTACTTC.

Worth noting for this clone: Other DNA variants within this sample encode the same CDR3. The genes are TRBV27 and TRBJ2-3; a possible D gene is TRBD2 (5 bases). Per the germline V gene, CDR1 is MNHEY and CDR2 is SMNVEV (reference sequence). The CDR3 covers 14 residues. Trimming shortened V by 6 bases and J by 3 bases, and 13 bases separated the two germline ends. Here the CDR3 reads CASRTREVTDTQYF. The CDR3 DNA follows: TGTGCCAGCAGGACCCGGGAAGTGACAGATACGCAGTATTTT.

The rearrangement links TRBV2 to TRBJ2-1; tentative D call: TRBD2 (5 bases). Trimming left V 4 bases short and J 4 bases short, with 8 bases between. The CDR3 extends over 13 amino acids. Germline assignment: CDR1 SNHLY and CDR2 FYNNEI. The CDR3: CASSGTRYNEQFF. CDR3 DNA sequence: TGTGCCAGCAGTGGGACTCGATACAATGAGCAGTTCTTC.

This clone was observed once. The rearrangement uses TRBV28 and TRBJ1-1, with a possible D match to TRBD1 (6 bases). With 6 bases removed from V and 6 bases from J, the gap between germline ends came to 20 bases. Germline V gene sequence: CDR1 MDHEN, CDR2 SYDVKM. This CDR3 spans 15 amino acids. The CDR3 loop is CASSPSTGGVSEAFF. The CDR3 bases are TGTGCCAGCAGCCCCTCTACGGGGGGCGTTTCTGAAGCTTTCTTT.

J is TRBJ2-1 and V is TRBV19, with 8 bases lining up with TRBD2. Germline V gene sequence: CDR1 LNHDA, CDR2 SQIVND (reference sequence). V lost 5 bases, J lost 7 bases, and 7 bases stayed unmatched. The CDR3 consists of 14 residues. The DNA for the CDR3 is TGTGCCAGTAGTGACGGGGGGGCCGAGAATGAGCAGTTCTTC. It is translated as CASSDGGAENEQFF.

This sequence joins TRBV7-3 and TRBJ2-1, with TRBD1 matching 9 bases. This CDR3 has 15 amino acids. Germline-derived CDR1 and CDR2 are SGHTA and FQGTGA. V gave up 5 bases and J gave up 7 bases; unmatched junction bases: 9. CDR3 amino acids: CASSGWTGATNEQFF. The CDR3 coding sequence is TGTGCCAGCAGCGGATGGACAGGGGCGACAAATGAGCAGTTCTTC.

The chain links TRBV9 to TRBJ2-7; the D is unclear. V was trimmed by 0 bases and J by 1 base, leaving 8 bases between them. The CDR3 covers 14 residues. CDR1 SGDLS and CDR2 YYNGEE come from the germline V gene. The CDR3 reads CASSVDSASYEQYF. CDR3 DNA sequence: TGTGCCAGCAGCGTAGACAGTGCTTCCTACGAGCAGTACTTC.

A few counts support this clone. The genes are TRBV30 and TRBJ1-4; D possibly corresponds to TRBD1 (5 bases). V dropped 5 bases and J dropped 3 bases, with 13 bases sitting between them. CDR3 length: 14 amino acids. Germline V gives CDR1 GTSNPN, CDR2 SVGIG (reference sequence). The CDR3 bases are TGTGCCTGGGAAGCAGGGTTAGCTAATGAAAAACTGTTTTTT. Its protein product is CAWEAGLANEKLFF.

The chain employs TRBV6-4 and TRBJ2-1, with 9 bases lining up with TRBD2. The length of the CDR3 is 15 residues. Looked up from germline, CDR1 is MRHNA and CDR2 is SNTAGT. J was trimmed by 9 bases and V by 4 bases; bases with no gene match: 10. The CDR3 sequence is CASSAERGDIGEQFF. The CDR3 nucleotides are TGTGCCAGCAGTGCGGAGCGGGGGGATATTGGTGAGCAGTTCTTC.

This clone appeared a few times. The V call is TRBV19, the J call TRBJ2-3; weak D call: TRBD2 (6 bases). Trimming removed 3 bases from V and 1 base from J, with 17 bases in between. CDR1 LNHDA and CDR2 SQIVND come from the germline V gene (reference sequence). This CDR3 is 17 amino acids long. The CDR3 region is CASSIDRDSSRTDTQYF. CDR3 coding DNA: TGTGCCAGTAGTATTGACCGGGACTCGAGCCGCACAGATACGCAGTATTTT.